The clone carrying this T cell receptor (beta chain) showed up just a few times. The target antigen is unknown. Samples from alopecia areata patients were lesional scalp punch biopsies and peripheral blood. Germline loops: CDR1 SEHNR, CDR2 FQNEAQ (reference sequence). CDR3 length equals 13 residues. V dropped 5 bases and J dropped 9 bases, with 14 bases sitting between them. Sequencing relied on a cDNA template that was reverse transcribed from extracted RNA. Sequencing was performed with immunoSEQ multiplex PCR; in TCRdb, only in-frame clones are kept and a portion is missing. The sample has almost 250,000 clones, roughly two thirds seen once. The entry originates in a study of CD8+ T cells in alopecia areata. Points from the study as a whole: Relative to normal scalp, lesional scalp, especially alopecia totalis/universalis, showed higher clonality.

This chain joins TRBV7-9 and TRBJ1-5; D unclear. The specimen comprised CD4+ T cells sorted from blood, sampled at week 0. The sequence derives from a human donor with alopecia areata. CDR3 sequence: CASSIDTAWPQHF. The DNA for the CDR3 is TGTGCCAGCAGCATCGACACCGCCTGGCCCCAGCATTTT.